Listed below are T cell receptor beta chains from one sample, sequenced in a study of response to subunit inactivated influenza vaccine. TCRdb re-called the RT-PCR reads with MiXCR, one entry per CDR3 protein. Of approximately 500,000 distinct CDR3 sequences listed, around 13% are singletons. Sequencing used PBMCs from blood, obtained about 40 days after vaccination. These receptors originate from a man aged 45-60 years who received an inactivated influenza vaccine. CDR3s include the opening cysteine and the closing phenylalanine or tryptophan. A D gene is named only where the DNA matches it firmly. Clone size is not always given. Where it is, it says once, few, many or a class for expanded clones.

size: many
J: TRBJ2-3
V: TRBV7-2
D: NA
CDR3: CASSPPRALSNTDTQYF
DNA: TGTGCCAGCAGCCCCCCCCGGGCACTTTCCAACACAGATACGCAGTATTTT

size: NA
J: TRBJ2-2
V: TRBV28
D: TRBD2
CDR3: CASNSGRDSNTGELFF
DNA: TGTGCCAGCAATAGCGGGAGGGATTCAAACACCGGGGAGCTGTTTTTT

size: NA
J: TRBJ2-7
V: TRBV4-3
D: NA
CDR3: CASSQGRHVNSYEQYF
DNA: TGCGCCAGCAGCCAAGGACGCCACGTAAACTCCTACGAGCAGTACTTC

size: many
J: TRBJ1-1
V: TRBV29-1
D: NA
CDR3: CSVENGRSGITEAFF
DNA: TGCAGCGTTGAAAATGGTAGGTCGGGGATCACTGAAGCTTTCTTT

size: many
J: TRBJ1-5
V: TRBV12-3/TRBV12-4
D: NA
CDR3: CASSLRINQPQHF
DNA: TGTGCCAGCAGTTTGCGGATTAATCAGCCCCAGCATTTT

size: many
J: TRBJ1-1
V: TRBV29-1
D: NA
CDR3: CSVGSRNTEAFF
DNA: TGCAGCGTTGGATCCAGGAACACTGAAGCTTTCTTT

size: NA
J: TRBJ1-6
V: TRBV19
D: NA
CDR3: CASSILPAEGLNSPLHF
DNA: TGTGCCAGTAGTATACTTCCGGCCGAGGGACTTAATTCACCCCTCCACTTT

size: NA
J: TRBJ2-5
V: TRBV27
D: NA
CDR3: CASAPAGRQETQYF
DNA: TGTGCCAGCGCACCCGCGGGCAGACAAGAGACCCAGTACTTC

size: many
J: TRBJ1-1
V: TRBV3-1
D: NA
CDR3: CASSQDLIYSTVNTEAFF
DNA: TGTGCCAGCAGCCAAGACTTGATATACTCAACAGTGAACACTGAAGCTTTCTTT

size: few
J: TRBJ2-3
V: TRBV6-2/TRBV6-3
D: NA
CDR3: CASSRGYGTDTQYF
DNA: TGTGCCAGCAGCCGGGGGTATGGCACAGATACGCAGTATTTT

size: NA
J: TRBJ2-7
V: TRBV13
D: TRBD2
CDR3: CASSALAGGTYEQYF
DNA: TGTGCCAGCAGCGCCTTAGCGGGGGGTACCTACGAGCAGTACTTC

size: NA
J: TRBJ2-1
V: TRBV20-1
D: NA
CDR3: CCARDLQTPSYNEQFF
DNA: TGCTGTGCTAGAGATTTACAAACTCCCTCCTACAATGAGCAGTTCTTC

size: few
J: TRBJ2-3
V: TRBV7-9
D: NA
CDR3: CASSLILDTQYF
DNA: TGTGCCAGCAGTCTCATCTTAGATACGCAGTATTTT

size: many
J: TRBJ2-5
V: TRBV7-8
D: NA
CDR3: CASSLFLQETQYF
DNA: TGTGCCAGCAGCTTATTTCTACAAGAGACCCAGTACTTC

size: many
J: TRBJ1-1
V: TRBV10-3
D: NA
CDR3: CANGKTRPHLPENTEAFF
DNA: TGTGCCAACGGCAAAACCCGGCCTCATTTACCGGAGAACACTGAAGCTTTCTTT

size: NA
J: TRBJ2-7
V: TRBV6-2/TRBV6-3
D: NA
CDR3: CTSSYSPRALSYEQYF
DNA: TGTACCAGCAGTTACTCGCCTAGAGCGCTCTCCTACGAGCAGTACTTC

size: few
J: TRBJ2-1
V: TRBV20-1
D: TRBD2
CDR3: CSASDSAGPYNEQFF
DNA: TGCAGTGCTAGTGACTCAGCGGGACCCTACAATGAGCAGTTCTTC

size: NA
J: TRBJ2-7
V: TRBV20-1
D: TRBD2
CDR3: CSARVYGRESGPIYEQYF
DNA: TGCAGTGCTAGAGTGTATGGGAGGGAATCAGGACCCATCTACGAGCAGTACTTC

size: few
J: TRBJ1-2
V: TRBV4-2
D: NA
CDR3: CASSQDLSRGSTF
DNA: TGTGCCAGCAGCCAAGATCTATCCCGGGGGAGCACCTTC

size: few
J: TRBJ1-1
V: TRBV12-3/TRBV12-4
D: NA
CDR3: CASSSNSQGNTEAFF
DNA: TGTGCCAGCAGTTCCAATTCCCAGGGCAACACTGAAGCTTTCTTT

size: few
J: TRBJ1-4
V: TRBV7-2
D: NA
CDR3: CASSFVRNEKLFF
DNA: TGTGCCAGCAGCTTCGTCAGAAATGAAAAACTGTTTTTT

size: NA
J: TRBJ2-1
V: TRBV24-1
D: TRBD1
CDR3: CATGQGRNEQFF
DNA: TGTGCCACCGGACAGGGGAGGAATGAGCAGTTCTTC

size: many
J: TRBJ1-1
V: TRBV7-9
D: NA
CDR3: CASSLGETVRAFF
DNA: TGTGCCAGCAGCTTAGGGGAGACGGTGCGGGCTTTCTTT

size: NA
J: TRBJ2-3
V: TRBV7-6
D: TRBD2
CDR3: CASSLAWRGEADTQYF
DNA: TGTGCCAGCAGCTTAGCGTGGCGGGGGGAGGCAGATACGCAGTATTTT

size: many
J: TRBJ1-5
V: TRBV4-1
D: NA
CDR3: CASKTGFYSNQPQHF
DNA: TGCGCCAGCAAAACAGGGTTCTATAGCAATCAGCCCCAGCATTTT

size: once
J: TRBJ2-1
V: TRBV11-2
D: TRBD1
CDR3: CASSLLMSGQGHNEQFF
DNA: TGTGCCAGCAGCCTACTAATGTCGGGACAGGGCCACAATGAGCAGTTCTTC

size: few
J: TRBJ1-1
V: TRBV5-1
D: TRBD1
CDR3: CASSAEVGTVEAFF
DNA: TGCGCCAGCAGCGCCGAGGTCGGGACAGTTGAAGCTTTCTTT

size: many
J: TRBJ1-2
V: TRBV7-2
D: NA
CDR3: CASSLGQSYGYTF
DNA: TGTGCCAGCAGCTTAGGACAGTCCTATGGCTACACCTTC

size: NA
J: TRBJ2-5
V: TRBV7-9
D: TRBD2
CDR3: CASISGGAETQYF
DNA: TGTGCCAGCATTTCCGGGGGGGCGGAGACCCAGTACTTC

size: NA
J: TRBJ1-3
V: TRBV18
D: NA
CDR3: CASLPSNSGNTIYF
DNA: TGTGCCAGCCTCCCTTCCAACTCTGGAAACACCATATATTTT

size: NA
J: TRBJ2-4
V: TRBV7-2
D: NA
CDR3: CASSLEAGPWGIQYF
DNA: TGTGCCAGCAGCTTAGAAGCAGGACCCTGGGGCATTCAGTACTTC

size: many
J: TRBJ2-7
V: TRBV20-1
D: NA
CDR3: CSARGWGARYEQYF
DNA: TGCAGTGCTAGGGGCTGGGGGGCTAGGTACGAGCAGTACTTC

size: many
J: TRBJ2-6
V: TRBV20-1
D: NA
CDR3: CSALTGANVLTF
DNA: TGCAGTGCTTTAACTGGGGCCAACGTCCTGACTTTC

size: few
J: TRBJ2-1
V: TRBV28
D: TRBD2
CDR3: CASSLSLMREVFYNEQFF
DNA: TGTGCCAGCTCCCTCAGTTTGATGCGGGAGGTATTCTACAATGAGCAGTTCTTC

size: NA
J: TRBJ1-6
V: TRBV2
D: NA
CDR3: CASSREGGRSPLHF
DNA: TGTGCCAGCAGTCGGGAGGGGGGGCGGTCACCCCTCCACTTT

size: NA
J: TRBJ2-7
V: TRBV20-1
D: NA
CDR3: CSATTDSYEQYF
DNA: TGCAGTGCAACGACAGATTCCTACGAGCAGTACTTC

size: few
J: TRBJ2-4
V: TRBV15
D: TRBD2
CDR3: CATREESGGAKNIQYF
DNA: TGTGCCACCAGAGAAGAGAGCGGGGGAGCCAAAAACATTCAGTACTTC

size: many
J: TRBJ1-3
V: TRBV12-3/TRBV12-4
D: TRBD1
CDR3: CASSYGQGAGNTIYF
DNA: TGTGCCAGCAGTTATGGACAGGGCGCGGGAAACACCATATATTTT

size: NA
J: TRBJ2-5
V: TRBV7-9
D: NA
CDR3: CASINGAGIGETQYF
DNA: TGTGCCAGCATCAATGGGGCCGGTATCGGAGAGACCCAGTACTTC

size: NA
J: TRBJ2-7
V: TRBV12-3/TRBV12-4
D: NA
CDR3: CASSTLGPYEQYF
DNA: TGTGCCAGCAGTACCCTCGGACCCTACGAGCAGTACTTC

size: many
J: TRBJ2-7
V: TRBV10-3
D: NA
CDR3: CAIQRGVDSLVVYF
DNA: TGTGCCATTCAGCGCGGGGTAGACAGTCTAGTGGTGTACTTC

size: NA
J: TRBJ2-7
V: TRBV28
D: TRBD1
CDR3: CASSLLQGADEQYF
DNA: TGTGCCAGCAGCCTCCTTCAGGGGGCTGACGAGCAGTACTTC

size: NA
J: TRBJ2-2
V: TRBV6-2/TRBV6-3
D: TRBD2
CDR3: CASSYSTASGTLIHTGELFF
DNA: TGTGCCAGCAGTTACTCGACTGCTAGCGGGACCTTAATACACACCGGGGAGCTGTTTTTT

size: NA
J: TRBJ2-3
V: TRBV7-3
D: NA
CDR3: CASSLGTPMTDTQYF
DNA: TGTGCCAGCAGTCTCGGGACACCCATGACCGATACGCAGTATTTT

size: NA
J: TRBJ2-1
V: TRBV7-9
D: NA
CDR3: CASRPRGGNEQFF
DNA: TGTGCCAGCAGGCCTAGGGGAGGCAATGAGCAGTTCTTC

size: few
J: TRBJ2-5
V: TRBV20-1
D: TRBD2
CDR3: CSASPQREGRTQYF
DNA: TGCAGTGCTAGCCCGCAGCGGGAGGGACGGACCCAGTACTTC

size: few
J: TRBJ2-1
V: TRBV12-3/TRBV12-4
D: NA
CDR3: CASSHTRDNEQFF
DNA: TGTGCCAGCAGTCATACTAGAGACAATGAGCAGTTCTTC

size: few
J: TRBJ1-1
V: TRBV6-5
D: NA
CDR3: CASSYKMNTEAFF
DNA: TGTGCCAGCAGTTACAAAATGAACACTGAAGCTTTCTTT

size: many
J: TRBJ2-5
V: TRBV7-9
D: TRBD2
CDR3: CASSGGRVTQETQYF
DNA: TGTGCCAGCAGCGGAGGGAGGGTAACACAAGAGACCCAGTACTTC

size: NA
J: TRBJ2-5
V: TRBV5-6
D: TRBD2
CDR3: CASSQTSGRETQYF
DNA: TGTGCCAGCAGCCAGACTAGCGGGAGAGAGACCCAGTACTTC

size: many
J: TRBJ2-3
V: TRBV7-8
D: TRBD1
CDR3: CASSLNRGPTDTQYF
DNA: TGTGCCAGCAGCTTAAACAGGGGGCCCACAGATACGCAGTATTTT

size: NA
J: TRBJ2-7
V: TRBV6-2/TRBV6-3
D: TRBD2
CDR3: CASRSSGRVEQYF
DNA: TGTGCCAGCAGATCTAGCGGGAGAGTTGAGCAGTACTTC

size: few
J: TRBJ1-1
V: TRBV20-1
D: NA
CDR3: CSAREGHLNTEAFF
DNA: TGCAGTGCTAGAGAGGGACACCTGAACACTGAAGCTTTCTTT